What follows are 29 T cell receptor beta chains derived from one specimen sequenced in a study of blood T cell repertoires in COVID-19. Sequencing used immunoSEQ multiplex PCR; TCRdb keeps in-frame clones, though not all of them. The sample shows roughly 54,000 clones, 85% to 90% of them seen only once. The specimen sequenced was peripheral blood. The receptors were gathered from a woman aged 55-70 years with COVID-19, enrolled during active disease.

CDR3 coding DNA: TGTGCCAGCAGTCGTACCCCGATCGCGGAGACCCAGTACTTC. As protein: CASSRTPIAETQYF. V gene TRBV27 combines with J gene TRBJ2-5; D ambiguous. The CDR3 covers 14 residues. The ends were cut back, 5 bases at V and 5 bases at J, with 15 bases in the middle. Germline CDR1 reads MNHEY; CDR2 reads SMNVEV (reference sequence).

This chain joins TRBV24-1 and TRBJ1-2; D is undetermined. The germline V and J ends were trimmed by 4 bases and 8 bases, with 13 bases remaining between them. The CDR3 has 13 residues. Germline V gene sequence: CDR1 KGHDR, CDR2 SFDVKD. The CDR3 region is CATSERGSGGYTF. DNA of the CDR3: TGTGCCACCAGTGAACGGGGATCAGGCGGCTACACCTTC.

V usage is TRBV28 and J usage is TRBJ1-5; 10 nucleotides agree with TRBD1. Germline values: CDR1 MDHEN, CDR2 SYDVKM. The CDR3 is 18 amino acids. V shed 3 bases, J shed 0 bases, and the junction held 8 bases outside the gene matches. The CDR3 loop reads CASSFGDRGGGSNQPQHF. For the CDR3, the DNA is TGTGCCAGCAGTTTCGGGGACAGGGGAGGCGGTAGCAATCAGCCCCAGCATTTT. Filled out from reference TRBV28 and TRBJ1-5, the complete variable domain reads DVKVTQSSRYLVKRTGEKVFLECVQDMDHENMFWYRQDPGLGLRLIYFSYDVKMKEKGDIPEGYSVSREKKERFSLILESASTNQTSMYLCASSFGDRGGGSNQPQHFGDGTRLSIL.

The chain carries TRBV9 and TRBJ2-3, with unresolved D. Trimming stripped 4 bases from V and 1 base from J, with 13 bases between. CDR3 length: 15 amino acids. Germline CDR1 SGDLS, CDR2 YYNGEE. DNA for the CDR3: TGTGCCAGCAGCCCCCTGGAGCGCCGCACAGATACGCAGTATTTT. It specifies CASSPLERRTDTQYF.

The V call is TRBV2, the J call TRBJ2-3; TRBD2 is a possible D gene (5 bases). Germline CDR1 and CDR2: SNHLY and FYNNEI. V lost 3 bases to trimming and J lost 2 bases, with 12 bases between them. This CDR3 spans 15 amino acids. CDR3 DNA sequence: TGTGCCAGCAGTGAGCTTAGCGTGTACACAGATACGCAGTATTTT. It translates to CASSELSVYTDTQYF.

The chain employs TRBV10-1 and TRBJ2-7; TRBD1 aligns across 7 bases. This CDR3 region has 13 residues. The V and J ends lost 2 bases and 3 bases, in that order; junction bases with no gene match: 1. CDR1 is WNHNN and CDR2 is SYGVQD in the germline V gene (reference sequence). The CDR3 DNA follows: TGCGCCAGCAGTGAGAGGACAGGCTACGAGCAGTACTTC. Encoded protein: CASSERTGYEQYF.

This chain joins TRBV4-2 and TRBJ1-5, with 9 bases lining up with TRBD1. The CDR3 sequence is 16 residues long. Per germline, CDR1 LGHNA and CDR2 YNFKEQ. Trimming removed 1 base from V and 4 bases from J; junction bases left unmatched: 5. The CDR3 loop reads CASSQATGTGNQPQHF. The CDR3 DNA reads as TGTGCCAGCAGCCAAGCTACGGGGACAGGGAATCAGCCCCAGCATTTT.

This clone was observed a handful of times. The chain has TRBV20-1 and TRBJ2-1; TRBD1 might be the D (6 bases). The CDR3 sequence is 13 residues long. The V end was cut by 3 bases, the J end by 2 bases, with 8 bases between. Per germline, CDR1 DFQATT and CDR2 SNEGSKA (reference sequence). CDR3 coding DNA: TGCAGTGCTAGTCGGACAGCCTACAATGAGCAGTTCTTC. Translating it yields CSASRTAYNEQFF.

As regards this clone: One base away lies a much larger clone, so this may be a sequencing read error. The chain recombines TRBV11-3 with TRBJ2-1; D is undetermined. Germline V gives CDR1 SGHNT, CDR2 YENEEA. The CDR3 runs 14 residues. V was cut by 0 bases and J by 3 bases, with 6 bases left in between. CDR3 in amino acids: CASSLDFNYNEQFF. CDR3 nucleotide sequence: TGTGCCAGCAGCTTAGATTTTAACTACAATGAGCAGTTCTTC. Filled out from reference TRBV11-3 and TRBJ2-1, the complete variable domain reads EAGVVQSPRYKIIEKKQPVAFWCNPISGHNTLYWYLQNLGQGPELLIRYENEEAVDDSQLPKDRFSAERLKGVDSTLKIQPAELGDSAVYLCASSLDFNYNEQFFGPGTRLTVL.

This clone was observed a single time. CDR3 in amino acids: CASTVVAGAGANVLTF. DNA of the CDR3: TGTGCCAGCACGGTGGTAGCCGGGGCTGGGGCCAACGTCCTGACTTTC. The chain couples TRBV27 to TRBJ2-6, with a possible D match to TRBD2 (5 bases). The V and J ends lost 7 bases and 2 bases respectively, with 15 bases between them. The CDR3 sequence is 16 residues long. In germline, CDR1 is MNHEY, CDR2 SMNVEV (reference sequence).

This rearrangement joins TRBV28 to TRBJ2-6, with 10 bases aligning to TRBD1. V shed 8 bases, J shed 4 bases, and the junction held 11 bases outside the gene matches. Germline CDR1 MDHEN, CDR2 SYDVKM. The CDR3 sequence is 17 residues long. CDR3 in amino acids: CASLGDRGSGGANVLTF. The CDR3 DNA reads TGTGCCAGCCTCGGGGACAGGGGTTCAGGCGGGGCCAACGTCCTGACTTTC.

This clone was seen a handful of times. In DNA form, the CDR3 reads TGTGCCAGCAGTTATGGAAGGGGGGGGACGAATGGCTACACCTTC. Its translation is CASSYGRGGTNGYTF. The J gene is TRBJ1-2, the V gene TRBV6-5; D might be TRBD1 (6 bases). The CDR3 totals 15 residues. The germline V gene encodes CDR1 MNHEY and CDR2 SVGAGI. V lost 3 bases and J lost 6, with 17 bases in between.

The CDR3 here is CASSIVLGGANVLTF. In DNA, the CDR3 is TGTGCCAGTAGTATAGTTCTAGGAGGGGCCAACGTCCTGACTTTC. The J gene is TRBJ2-6, the V gene TRBV19, with unresolved D. Germline CDR1 and CDR2: LNHDA and SQIVND (reference sequence). The CDR3 sequence is 15 residues long. V lost 1 base to trimming and J lost 4 bases, with 8 bases between them. Looking up the rest from reference TRBV19 and TRBJ2-6 gives the full variable domain: DGGITQSPKYLFRKEGQNVTLSCEQNLNHDAMYWYRQDPGQGLRLIYYSQIVNDFQKGDIAEGYSVSREKKESFPLTVTSAQKNPTAFYLCASSIVLGGANVLTFGAGSRLTVL.

The CDR3 DNA reads as TGTGCCTGGAGGCCCAGGGAGGCCTATGGCTACACCTTC. Its protein product is CAWRPREAYGYTF. The V gene is TRBV30, the J gene TRBJ1-2, with D maybe TRBD1 (5 bases). Germline CDR1 GTSNPN, CDR2 SVGIG (reference sequence). V was clipped by 3 bases and J by 4 bases, with 12 bases between them. This CDR3 is 13 amino acids long.

This rearrangement joins TRBV6-6 to TRBJ1-1, with D perhaps TRBD1 (6 bases). The germline gives CDR1 MNHNY, CDR2 SVGAGI (reference sequence). CDR3 length: 12 residues. V shed 5 bases and J shed 4 bases, with 8 bases lying between them. The CDR3 protein is CASSPGVTEAFF. The CDR3 DNA follows: TGTGCCAGCAGTCCAGGGGTCACTGAAGCTTTCTTT.

The rearrangement joins TRBV27 to TRBJ1-5; TRBD1 aligns across 10 bases. Germline CDR1 reads MNHEY; CDR2 reads SMNVEV (reference sequence). Losses at the gene ends were 5 bases for V and 4 bases for J; bases not matched to a gene: 5. This CDR3 has 15 residues. The CDR3 bases are TGTGCCAGCAGTCAGACAGGGGGCCCTAATCAGCCCCAGCATTTT. It codes for CASSQTGGPNQPQHF.

The table lists this clone with a count of one. The chain uses TRBV19 and TRBJ1-1; TRBD1 aligns across 9 bases. From germline, CDR1 is LNHDA and CDR2 SQIVND (reference sequence). This CDR3 region has 10 residues. Losses at the gene ends were 10 bases for V and 13 bases for J; bases not matched to a gene: 7. CDR3 DNA: TGTGCCACTAAACAGGGGGCTGTTTTCTTT. Translating it yields CATKQGAVFF.

This clone was observed a single time. The genes are TRBV19 and TRBJ2-1, with D hard to call. Between the trimmed V and J ends, which lost 5 bases and 7 bases, there was a span of 18 bases. This CDR3 is 15 amino acids long. CDR1 is LNHDA and CDR2 is SQIVND in the germline V gene (reference sequence). CDR3 protein: CASSLIERLGNEQFF. DNA of the CDR3: TGTGCCAGTAGTCTAATTGAAAGACTGGGTAATGAGCAGTTCTTC.

CDR3: CASSLGPTAAHEQYF. The CDR3 coding sequence is TGTGCCAGCAGCTTAGGGCCCACAGCTGCCCACGAGCAGTACTTC. This chain connects TRBV7-2 to TRBJ2-7; D unresolved. The V gene lost 1 base and the J gene lost 5 bases, with 15 bases spanning the gap. Germline assignment: CDR1 SGHTA and CDR2 FQGNSA. This CDR3 has 15 amino acids.

This clone was detected a few times. The chain combines TRBV19 with TRBJ1-1; TRBD1 matches 8 bases. The length of the CDR3 is 16 residues. CDR1 and CDR2 (germline): LNHDA, SQIVND (reference sequence). J was trimmed by 1 base and V by 7 bases; bases with no gene match: 11. The CDR3 region is CASIKWTGLGNTEAFF. The CDR3 DNA reads TGTGCCAGTATTAAGTGGACAGGGTTGGGGAACACTGAAGCTTTCTTT.

This chain links TRBV2 with TRBJ1-1; TRBD1 is a possible D gene (6 bases). CDR3 size: 13 residues. Germline CDR1 and CDR2: SNHLY and FYNNEI. Trimming pared 7 bases from V and 1 base from J, leaving 10 bases between. The CDR3 coding sequence is TGTGCCAGCACCCTGGACAGGAACACTGAAGCTTTCTTT. Protein product: CASTLDRNTEAFF.

There are a few counts of this clone. At one boundary the junction diverges from the germline segment, which might be a read error. The chain is built from TRBV19 and TRBJ2-3; TRBD2 aligns across 8 bases. Germline lookup yields CDR1 LNHDA and CDR2 SQIVND (reference sequence). CDR3 size: 14 residues. For the CDR3, the DNA is TGTGCCAGTAGTATCGCGGGAGGCACCGATACGCAGTATTTT. This codes for CASSIAGGTDTQYF.

The rearrangement links TRBV13 to TRBJ2-1, with D possibly TRBD2 on 7 matching bases. Germline CDR1 is PRHDT and CDR2 is FYEKMQ (reference sequence). CDR3 length equals 16 residues. V was trimmed by 4 bases and J by 6 bases, leaving 19 bases between them. The CDR3: CASSSPGRGARNEQFF. The CDR3 DNA is TGTGCCAGCAGCTCACCGGGGAGGGGGGCTCGCAATGAGCAGTTCTTC. Full variable domain (missing parts from reference TRBV13 and TRBJ2-1): AAGVIQSPRHLIKEKRETATLKCYPIPRHDTVYWYQQGPGQDPQFLISFYEKMQSDKGSIPDRFSAQQFSDYHSELNMSSLELGDSALYFCASSSPGRGARNEQFFGPGTRLTVL.

This clone was counted between two and nine times. The chain joins TRBV3-1 (or the pseudogene TRBV3-2) to TRBJ1-3; D gene unclear. Germline CDR1 and CDR2: LGHDT and YNNKEL (reference sequence). Trimming pared 4 bases from V and 4 bases from J, leaving 11 bases between. The CDR3 contains 14 residues. In DNA form, the CDR3 reads TGTGCCAGCAGCCCATTAGTTTTCGGAAACACCATATATTTT. This encodes CASSPLVFGNTIYF.

The chain couples TRBV4-1 to TRBJ2-2; D is possibly TRBD1 (5 bases). V lost 4 bases, J lost 2 bases, and 11 bases lay in between. Germline V gene lookup returns CDR1 MGHRA and CDR2 YSYEKL. This CDR3 is built from 15 residues. CDR3 loop: CASSPRDSNTGELFF. The DNA for the CDR3 is TGCGCCAGCAGCCCCCGCGACAGTAACACCGGGGAGCTGTTTTTT.

The rearrangement links TRBV25-1 to TRBJ1-1; D possibly corresponds to TRBD1 (5 bases). This CDR3 contains 15 residues. Germline V gene sequence: CDR1 MGHDK, CDR2 SYGVNS. V dropped 1 base and J dropped 1 base, with 10 bases sitting between them. CDR3 sequence reads: CASSEFGAQNTEAFF. The CDR3 DNA reads as TGTGCCAGCAGTGAATTTGGGGCGCAGAACACTGAAGCTTTCTTT.

The V and J genes are TRBV6-6 and TRBJ2-2; TRBD1 might be the D (6 bases). The CDR3 extends over 15 amino acids. The germline V gene encodes CDR1 MNHNY and CDR2 SVGAGI (reference sequence). The V end lost 2 bases, the J end lost 1 base, and 8 bases lay between the germline ends. In DNA, the CDR3 is TGTGCCAGCAGTTACGGGGGACAGAACACCGGGGAGCTGTTTTTT. This codes for CASSYGGQNTGELFF.

This sequence joins TRBV27 and TRBJ1-5; 7 nucleotides agree with TRBD1. Unmatched junction bases numbered 12, after V lost 6 bases and J lost 4 bases. The CDR3 spans 16 residues. Germline V gene data show CDR1 as MNHEY and CDR2 as SMNVEV (reference sequence). CDR3: CASRGRAGTDNQPQHF. In DNA form, the CDR3 reads TGTGCCAGCAGAGGACGAGCCGGGACAGATAATCAGCCCCAGCATTTT.

This chain connects TRBV6-1 to TRBJ1-6; TRBD1 might be the D (6 bases). Germline V gene data show CDR1 as MNHNS and CDR2 as SASEGT. Trimming shortened V by 3 bases and J by 10 bases, and 13 bases separated the two germline ends. The CDR3 has 14 residues. The CDR3 is CASSENRDASPLHF. The CDR3, as DNA: TGTGCCAGCAGTGAGAACAGGGACGCCTCACCCCTCCACTTT.